The 27 T cell receptor beta chains below all came from one sample that was sequenced in a study of cytomegalovirus exposure and HLA in healthy donors. The primer mix had 60 Vbeta and 13 Jbeta primers. Assay used: immunoSEQ multiplex PCR; TCRdb lists only in-frame clones, some missing. The data hold approximately 130,000 clones, with about three quarters observed a single time. Sequences were obtained from PBMCs. The receptor source for this set is a man aged 30-40 years in good health and CMV-seronegative.

The chain combines TRBV18 with TRBJ1-2; D not resolved. Germline V gene lookup returns CDR1 KGHSH and CDR2 LQKENI. This CDR3 has 13 residues. Trimming pared 3 bases from V and 4 bases from J, leaving 9 bases between. The CDR3 is CASSPTGSYGYTF. DNA of the CDR3: TGTGCCAGCTCACCCACCGGGAGCTATGGCTACACCTTC.

The V and J genes are TRBV27 and TRBJ1-5, with D tentatively TRBD1 (6 bases). Trimming removed 6 bases from V and 7 bases from J, with 25 bases in between. The CDR3 totals 17 residues. Germline values: CDR1 MNHEY, CDR2 SMNVEV (reference sequence). CDR3 sequence (DNA): TGTGCCAGCAGGGCCCCCCCGGGACACTTGCCCCTCCAGCCCCAGCATTTT. Translated: CASRAPPGHLPLQPQHF.

This rearrangement joins TRBV19 to TRBJ1-2; D is perhaps TRBD1 (5 bases). The CDR3 spans 14 residues. Trimming removed 8 bases from V and 0 bases from J, with 13 bases in between. Per the germline V gene, CDR1 is LNHDA and CDR2 is SQIVND (reference sequence). CDR3 bases: TGTGCCAGTCTGTCGACAGAACCTAACTATGGCTACACCTTC. This encodes CASLSTEPNYGYTF.

The genes are TRBV25-1 and TRBJ2-1; 8 nucleotides match TRBD2. CDR1 is MGHDK, CDR2 SYGVNS, per germline. The CDR3 length is 14 residues. Trimming took 6 bases from V and 2 from J; bases not matched to a gene: 3. The CDR3 protein is CASRDSGTYNEQFF. The CDR3, as DNA: TGTGCCAGCAGAGATAGCGGGACCTACAATGAGCAGTTCTTC.

The rearrangement links TRBV6-5 to TRBJ1-2, with D unclear. V dropped 6 bases and J dropped 0 bases, with 5 bases sitting between them. The germline V gene encodes CDR1 MNHEY and CDR2 SVGAGI. This CDR3 is 12 amino acids long. In DNA form, the CDR3 reads TGTGCCAGCAGAACAACTAACTATGGCTACACCTTC. This encodes CASRTTNYGYTF.

The chain recombines TRBV5-5 with TRBJ2-7; TRBD1 matches at 8 bases. CDR1 and CDR2 (germline): SGHKS, YYEKEE (reference sequence). The CDR3 spans 15 residues. J lost 3 bases, V lost 2 bases, and 7 bases had no gene match. In DNA form, the CDR3 reads TGTGCCAGCAGCTTTACGACAGGGGCTAGCTACGAGCAGTACTTC. The encoded protein is CASSFTTGASYEQYF.

This chain connects TRBV7-3 to TRBJ2-3, with 7 bases lining up with TRBD2. The CDR3 spans 13 residues. With 7 bases clipped from V and 5 bases from J, the junction kept 6 bases outside the gene matches. Germline V gene lookup returns CDR1 SGHTA and CDR2 FQGTGA. The DNA for the CDR3 is TGTGCCAGCACGTTGAGGGAGGGAGATACGCAGTATTTT. Its translation: CASTLREGDTQYF. Variable domain in full (rest from reference TRBV7-3 and TRBJ2-3): GAGVSQTPSNKVTEKGKYVELRCDPISGHTALYWYRQSLGQGPEFLIYFQGTGAADDSGLPNDRFFAVRPEGSVSTLKIQRTERGDSAVYLCASTLREGDTQYFGPGTRLTVL.

The chain couples TRBV7-6 to TRBJ1-4; no firm D call. The germline V gene has CDR1 SGHVS and CDR2 FNYEAQ. This CDR3 spans 15 amino acids. V shed 5 bases and J shed 0 bases, with 10 bases lying between them. The CDR3 loop reads CASSPRPTTNEKLFF. CDR3 in DNA: TGTGCCAGCAGCCCGCGCCCAACAACTAATGAAAAACTGTTTTTT.

The chain links TRBV28 to TRBJ1-6; TRBD1 aligns across 7 bases. This CDR3 spans 16 amino acids. V gave up 5 bases and J gave up 7 bases; unmatched junction bases: 11. Germline assignment: CDR1 MDHEN and CDR2 SYDVKM. CDR3 coding DNA: TGTGCCAGCAGTCCCCGAGGGGGCGTAGGGAATTCACCCCTCCACTTT. Encoded protein: CASSPRGGVGNSPLHF.

The rearrangement uses TRBV11-2 and TRBJ2-2, with D tentatively TRBD1 (6 bases). The CDR3 loop spans 14 amino acids. The germline gives CDR1 SGHAT, CDR2 FQNNGV. Trimming cost V 7 bases and J 3 bases, with 12 bases left between them. The chain's CDR3 is CASTRTAHTGELFF. The CDR3 nucleotides read TGTGCCAGCACCCGGACAGCGCACACCGGGGAGCTGTTTTTT. The full variable domain, completed using reference TRBV11-2 and TRBJ2-2, is EAGVAQSPRYKIIEKRQSVAFWCNPISGHATLYWYQQILGQGPKLLIQFQNNGVVDDSQLPKDRFSAERLKGVDSTLKIQPAKLEDSAVYLCASTRTAHTGELFFGEGSRLTVL.

The chain links TRBV7-6 to TRBJ2-2; tentative D call: TRBD1 (6 bases). CDR3 length: 16 amino acids. Germline assignment: CDR1 SGHVS and CDR2 FNYEAQ. V gave up 5 bases and J gave up 0 bases, with 13 bases separating them. This CDR3 is CASSAQQGSNTGELFF. The CDR3 coding sequence is TGTGCCAGCAGCGCCCAACAGGGTTCGAACACCGGGGAGCTGTTTTTT.

The V call is TRBV2, the J call TRBJ2-3; D may be TRBD1 (5 bases). Germline assignment: CDR1 SNHLY and CDR2 FYNNEI. Trimming pared 7 bases from V and 2 bases from J, leaving 13 bases between. This CDR3 is built from 14 residues. CDR3 sequence (DNA): TGTGCCAGCATCGTCGACAGATCCACAGATACGCAGTATTTT. It encodes CASIVDRSTDTQYF.

The chain couples TRBV28 to TRBJ1-5; possibly TRBD1 for D (6 bases). Trimming shortened V by 6 bases and J by 12 bases, and 21 bases separated the two germline ends. Per the germline V gene, CDR1 is MDHEN and CDR2 is SYDVKM. The CDR3 has 14 amino acids. CDR3 coding DNA: TGTGCCAGCAGATCTGAGACAGGCCGAATTTACCAGCATTTT. Amino acids: CASRSETGRIYQHF.

This clone was seen just once. CDR3 in amino acids: CASSVAMDRGHEQYF. The CDR3 DNA is TGTGCCAGCAGCGTAGCAATGGACAGGGGCCACGAGCAGTACTTC. The chain links TRBV9 to TRBJ2-7; 9 bases line up with TRBD1. V lost 0 bases and J lost 5; bases outside the gene matches: 6. Germline CDR1 reads SGDLS; CDR2 reads YYNGEE. The CDR3 length is 15 residues. Looking up the rest from reference TRBV9 and TRBJ2-7 gives the full variable domain: DSGVTQTPKHLITATGQRVTLRCSPRSGDLSVYWYQQSLDQGLQFLIQYYNGEERAKGNILERFSAQQFPDLHSELNLSSLELGDSALYFCASSVAMDRGHEQYFGPGTRLTVT.

The J gene is TRBJ1-5, the V gene TRBV5-1, with 9 bases matching TRBD1. The ends lost 2 bases at V and 5 bases at J; junction bases unmatched: 5. This CDR3 comprises 15 residues. The germline gives CDR1 SGHRS, CDR2 YFSETQ. CDR3 region: CASSLSTGGDQPQHF. The CDR3 DNA sequence: TGCGCCAGCAGCTTATCGACAGGGGGAGATCAGCCCCAGCATTTT.

V usage is TRBV5-4 and J usage is TRBJ1-1; possibly TRBD1 for D (6 bases). CDR1 and CDR2 from the germline V gene are SGHNT and YYREEE (reference sequence). The V gene lost 0 bases and the J gene lost 3 bases, with 9 bases spanning the gap. The CDR3 loop spans 14 amino acids. The CDR3 region has the DNA TGTGCCAGCAGCTTGGGTACAGGGTACACTGAAGCTTTCTTT. Translating gives CASSLGTGYTEAFF.

V and J are TRBV5-1 and TRBJ1-1; no reliable D call. V shed 1 base and J shed 1 base, with 5 bases lying between them. Germline CDR1 SGHRS, CDR2 YFSETQ. CDR3 size: 13 residues. This CDR3 is CASSLMANTEAFF. In DNA form, the CDR3 reads TGCGCCAGCAGCTTGATGGCGAACACTGAAGCTTTCTTT. The full variable domain, its missing parts supplied by reference TRBV5-1 and TRBJ1-1, is KAGVTQTPRYLIKTRGQQVTLSCSPISGHRSVSWYQQTPGQGLQFLFEYFSETQRNKGNFPGRFSGRQFSNSRSEMNVSTLELGDSALYLCASSLMANTEAFFGQGTRLTVV.

This sequence joins TRBV9 and TRBJ1-5; D not resolved. Germline V gene sequence: CDR1 SGDLS, CDR2 YYNGEE. Trimming pared 1 base from V and 3 bases from J, leaving 8 bases between. The CDR3 totals 14 residues. CDR3: CASSVWEINQPQHF. The CDR3 DNA reads as TGTGCCAGCAGCGTATGGGAGATCAATCAGCCCCAGCATTTT.

Only one count was recorded for this clone. The V gene is TRBV6-1, the J gene TRBJ2-2; 8 bases are a match to TRBD2. After removal of 4 bases from V and 3 bases from J, the junction contained 7 bases not matched to a gene. The germline V gene encodes CDR1 MNHNS and CDR2 SASEGT. The CDR3 is made up of 16 amino acids. The CDR3 coding sequence is TGTGCCAGCAGTGGCGAGGGGACTAGATACACCGGGGAGCTGTTTTTT. Amino acids: CASSGEGTRYTGELFF.

CDR3 residues: CASSGLGQGEETQYF. CDR3 nucleotides: TGTGCCAGCAGTGGCCTGGGACAGGGGGAGGAGACCCAGTACTTC. The gene calls are TRBV2 and TRBJ2-5; TRBD1 agrees at 11 bases. There are 15 residues in the CDR3. Germline V gene sequence: CDR1 SNHLY, CDR2 FYNNEI. The ends lost 4 bases at V and 5 bases at J; junction bases unmatched: 6.

This chain uses TRBV7-6 with TRBJ1-5; D is possibly TRBD1 (6 bases). Germline loops: CDR1 SGHVS, CDR2 FNYEAQ. The V and J ends lost 1 base and 4 bases respectively, with 11 bases between them. The CDR3 runs 15 residues. The CDR3 sequence is CASSLVWGRNQPQHF. CDR3 bases: TGTGCCAGCAGCTTAGTATGGGGGCGTAATCAGCCCCAGCATTTT.

The V and J genes are TRBV18 and TRBJ1-1, with D tentatively TRBD1 (6 bases). Germline V gives CDR1 KGHSH, CDR2 LQKENI. The length of the CDR3 is 14 residues. Trimming left V 6 bases short and J 4 bases short, with 15 bases between. CDR3 residues: CASSANRDGTEAFF. DNA for the CDR3: TGTGCCAGCTCGGCAAACAGGGATGGCACTGAAGCTTTCTTT.

This clone was seen a single time. The chain recombines TRBV30 with TRBJ1-4; D remains unclear. There are 11 residues in the CDR3. The germline V and J ends were trimmed by 6 bases and 8 bases, with 10 bases remaining between them. Germline V gives CDR1 GTSNPN, CDR2 SVGIG (reference sequence). The CDR3 DNA reads TGTGCCTGCCTTTTGCGGGAAAAACTGTTTTTT. Residues: CACLLREKLFF.

The chain's CDR3 is CASSQSSGGAGDTQYF. The DNA of the CDR3 is TGTGCCAGCAGCCAATCTAGCGGGGGGGCCGGAGATACGCAGTATTTT. The rearrangement joins TRBV4-2 to TRBJ2-3; 12 bases align to TRBD2. The V gene's germline CDR1 is LGHNA and CDR2 YNFKEQ. The ends lost 2 bases at V and 5 bases at J; junction bases unmatched: 5. The CDR3 is 16 amino acids.

This rearrangement joins TRBV15 to TRBJ1-2; TRBD1 agrees at 10 bases. The germline V gene has CDR1 LNHNV and CDR2 YYDKDF (reference sequence). The CDR3 consists of 14 residues. J lost 4 bases, V lost 3 bases, and 2 bases had no gene match. CDR3 in DNA: TGTGCCACCAGCAGCGGACAGGGGGTCTATGGCTACACCTTC. Protein sequence: CATSSGQGVYGYTF.

Only one count was recorded for this clone. The chain is built from TRBV5-4 and TRBJ1-4, with 7 nucleotides matching TRBD1. Germline trimming cut 4 bases from V and 7 bases from J; bases unmatched to any gene: 7. Germline V gene sequence: CDR1 SGHNT, CDR2 YYREEE (reference sequence). The CDR3 is 14 residues long. The CDR3 spells CASSLGTASEKLFF. For the CDR3, the DNA is TGTGCCAGCAGCCTCGGGACAGCTAGTGAAAAACTGTTTTTT. The whole variable domain, filled in from reference TRBV5-4 and TRBJ1-4, reads ETGVTQSPTHLIKTRGQQVTLRCSSQSGHNTVSWYQQALGQGPQFIFQYYREEENGRGNFPPRFSGLQFPNYSSELNVNALELDDSALYLCASSLGTASEKLFFGSGTQLSVL.

The chain has TRBV5-6 and TRBJ2-7, with 9 bases lining up with TRBD1. CDR3 length: 15 amino acids. Looked up from germline, CDR1 is SGHDT and CDR2 is YYEEEE. Germline trimming cut 0 bases from V and 6 bases from J; bases unmatched to any gene: 7. In DNA form, the CDR3 reads TGTGCCAGCAGCTTGGAGGGACAGGGTTTGCCCGAGCAGTACTTC. Its translation is CASSLEGQGLPEQYF.